A selection of T cell receptor beta chains follows, all from one sample in a study of neurological immune-mediated disorders. TCRdb analysed the 5' RACE reads with MiXCR anew, one entry per CDR3 protein. Here the sample spans more than 13,000 distinct CDR3 sequences, about 6.8% being singletons. Sequencing was performed on CD8+ T cells from blood. These receptor sequences come from a middle-aged woman in good health. CDR3s include the opening cysteine and the closing phenylalanine or tryptophan. The order of the fields is clone size, V gene, J gene, D gene, CDR3 DNA, CDR3 protein. The D gene is left open where the match is weak. Size values are once, few and many counts, or a class for expanded clones, and some rows have none.

many	TRBV15	TRBJ2-3	-	TGTGCCACCAGCAGAGTGAGTACAGATACGCAGTATTTT	CATSRVSTDTQYF
many	TRBV29-1	TRBJ2-7	-	TGCAGCGTTTCGGACAATCTCTCCGAGCAGTACTTC	CSVSDNLSEQYF
many	TRBV5-1	TRBJ2-1	-	TGCGCCAGCTCATCCTACAATGAGCAGTTCTTC	CASSSYNEQFF
-	TRBV5-1	TRBJ1-2	-	TGCGCCAGCAGCCTGGTCGGGGACTATGGCTACACCTTC	CASSLVGDYGYTF
many	TRBV5-5	TRBJ2-3	TRBD2	TGTGCCAGCAGCTTGGTTGCAGGGAGGGCAGATACGCAGTATTTT	CASSLVAGRADTQYF
many	TRBV28	TRBJ2-1	TRBD2	TGTGCCAGCAGTCCCGGGGGGGGGTGGAATGAGCAGTTCTTC	CASSPGGGWNEQFF
many	TRBV5-1	TRBJ2-2	-	TGCGCCAGCAGCTTGGGATCAGCTAACACCGGGGAGCTGTTTTTT	CASSLGSANTGELFF
once	TRBV7-6	TRBJ2-7	-	TGTGCCAGCAGCTTTGGGGGGCCCCTCTACGAGCAGTACTTC	CASSFGGPLYEQYF
many	TRBV20-1	TRBJ2-5	TRBD2	TGCAGTGCTAGGACTAGCGGGCGCCAAGAGACCCAGTACTTC	CSARTSGRQETQYF
many	TRBV20-1	TRBJ1-2	-	TGCAGTGCTGGCACCCCGGGGGTCAACTATGGCTACACCTTC	CSAGTPGVNYGYTF
many	TRBV10-2	TRBJ2-7	-	TGCGCCAGCAGTGGCCGGACCTCCTACGAGCAGTACTTC	CASSGRTSYEQYF
many	TRBV4-1	TRBJ2-5	TRBD2	TGCGCCAGCAGCCAAGAGTCAGCGGGAGGGCCGGGACAAGAGACCCAGTACTTC	CASSQESAGGPGQETQYF
many	TRBV14	TRBJ2-7	-	TGTGCCAGCAGCCAAGATTCCTGGCAGGGCCTCGCCTACGAGCAGTACTTC	CASSQDSWQGLAYEQYF
many	TRBV14	TRBJ2-3	-	TGTGCCAGCAGCCAAGATAATGGGTGGGACACGCAGTATTTT	CASSQDNGWDTQYF
-	TRBV9	TRBJ2-3	TRBD1	TGTGCCAGCAGCTCAGGACAGGGCGACTTCTCAGATACGCAGTATTTT	CASSSGQGDFSDTQYF
many	TRBV10-2	TRBJ1-2	-	TGCGCCAGCAGAGGGGAGGGAGGCTACACCTTC	CASRGEGGYTF
many	TRBV14	TRBJ2-7	TRBD2	TGTGCCAGCAGCCAAGGGGGCGGGGGATACGAGCAGTACTTC	CASSQGGGGYEQYF
many	TRBV2	TRBJ2-1	-	TGTGCCAGCATACCGGGACACTACTACAATGAGCAGTTCTTC	CASIPGHYYNEQFF
many	TRBV2	TRBJ1-5	-	TGTGCCAGCAGTGAAGCGCGGGAGGATCAGCCCCAGCATTTT	CASSEAREDQPQHF
many	TRBV7-9	TRBJ2-7	-	TGTGCCAGCAGCTCCCCTTTGGACGGTTCCTACGAGCAGTACTTC	CASSSPLDGSYEQYF
many	TRBV5-1	TRBJ1-2	TRBD1	TGCGCCAGCAGCTTGGGAGGGGGACAGGAGGTTGTCTATGGCTACACCTTC	CASSLGGGQEVVYGYTF
many	TRBV27	TRBJ2-2	-	TGTGCCAGCAGTGGCACCGGGGAGCTGTTTTTT	CASSGTGELFF
many	TRBV12-3/TRBV12-4	TRBJ2-7	-	TGTGCCAGCAGTACCCACCCGGACAGCGTGGCGTACGAGCAGTACTTC	CASSTHPDSVAYEQYF
many	TRBV20-1	TRBJ1-1	-	TGCAGTGCTAGGCAGGGTGGCGCTGAAGCTTTCTTT	CSARQGGAEAFF
many	TRBV9	TRBJ1-1	-	TGTGCCAGCAGTCCCAAATTGTGGGCGACCACTGAAGCTTTCTTT	CASSPKLWATTEAFF
many	TRBV12-3/TRBV12-4	TRBJ2-7	-	TGTGCCAGCAGTTTAACCCCCCCAGAGCAGTACTTC	CASSLTPPEQYF
many	TRBV9	TRBJ2-3	TRBD1	TGTGCCAGCAGCTTACGGACAGGGGGAGACACAGATACGCAGTATTTT	CASSLRTGGDTDTQYF
many	TRBV27	TRBJ2-2	-	TGTGCCAGCAGTTGGCTCAATCCGTCGAACACCGGGGAGCTGTTTTTT	CASSWLNPSNTGELFF
many	TRBV9	TRBJ2-1	-	TGTGCCAGCAGCGCCCCGGGAGTCTACAATGAGCAGTTCTTC	CASSAPGVYNEQFF
many	TRBV6-2/TRBV6-3	TRBJ2-2	TRBD1	TGTGCCAGCAGTTATACACGACCCGGGACAGGGAAGAACACCGGGGAGCTGTTTTTT	CASSYTRPGTGKNTGELFF
many	TRBV27	TRBJ2-1	TRBD2	TGTGCCAGCACGGCCGGGACTAGTCGCCATGAGCAGTTCTTC	CASTAGTSRHEQFF
many	TRBV4-1	TRBJ2-1	TRBD2	TGCGCCAGCAGCCAAAGAGTTATTAGCGGGGGGGCAGTCAATGAGCAGTTCTTC	CASSQRVISGGAVNEQFF
many	TRBV29-1	TRBJ2-7	TRBD2	TGCAGCGTTAGTGGACTAGACTCCTACGAGCAGTACTTC	CSVSGLDSYEQYF
many	TRBV9	TRBJ2-3	-	TGTGCCAGCAGCGCTCGTGGTACGCAGTATTTT	CASSARGTQYF
many	TRBV7-8	TRBJ2-2	TRBD1	TGTGCCAGCAGCTTTTTCGGACAGGGGCCCGGGGAGCTGTTTTTT	CASSFFGQGPGELFF
many	TRBV20-1	TRBJ1-5	-	TGCAGTGCCCGGGATTTGGGGGGCAATCAGCCCCAGCATTTT	CSARDLGGNQPQHF
many	TRBV6-1	TRBJ2-5	-	TGTGCCAGCAGTGAAAGCCCCGGGGGGCGGCAGGAGACCCAGTACTTC	CASSESPGGRQETQYF
many	TRBV9	TRBJ2-3	TRBD2	TGTGCCAGCAGCGTAGGTGGACTAGCATGGGATACGCAGTATTTT	CASSVGGLAWDTQYF
many	TRBV21-1	TRBJ2-6	-	TGTGCCAGCGAATGGTCTGGGGCCAACGTCCTGACTTTC	CASEWSGANVLTF
many	TRBV20-1	TRBJ2-1	-	TGCAGTGCTAGTCTTGAGGGAGTTTCCTCCTACAATGAGCAGTTCTTC	CSASLEGVSSYNEQFF